Below, 25 T cell receptor beta chains from the same sample are listed, as sequenced in a study of CD8 T cells in cerebrospinal fluid in Alzheimer's disease. TCRdb processed the 10x single-cell sequencing reads again and assigns one entry to each CDR3 protein, with no DNA. This table lists around 1,500 distinct CDR3 sequences. The sequenced sample consisted of cerebrospinal fluid. Receptors originate from a human donor with mild cognitive impairment.

This clonotype registers large by frequency. V and J are TRBV28 and TRBJ1-2. The length of the CDR3 is 15 residues. Germline V gene data show CDR1 as MDHEN and CDR2 as SYDVKM. CDR3 loop: CASSLLGSYNYGYTF.

CDR3 amino acids: CASNPRDTWNYGYTF. The genes are TRBV6-1 and TRBJ1-2; TCRdb lists TRBD1, though no DNA is available to test this call. Germline V gene lookup returns CDR1 MNHNS and CDR2 SASEGT. The CDR3 loop spans 15 amino acids.

Considering frequency, this clonotype is medium-sized (0.01 to 0.1%). This rearrangement joins TRBV28 to TRBJ2-1; the D gene TCRdb calls, TRBD2, cannot be checked with no DNA. The length of the CDR3 is 17 residues. Germline V gene lookup returns CDR1 MDHEN and CDR2 SYDVKM. The CDR3 loop reads CASSLWASGSFNNEQFF.

This clonotype is called medium-sized based on its frequency. CDR3 sequence: CASSQEKIAGGGGEQYF. The rearrangement uses TRBV3-1 and TRBJ2-7; absent DNA, TCRdb's TRBD2 call cannot be checked. CDR3 size: 17 residues. Germline-derived CDR1 and CDR2 are LGHDT and YNNKEL (reference sequence).

This clonotype is identified as medium-sized from frequency. The rearrangement joins TRBV12-3 or TRBV12-4 to TRBJ2-7; TCRdb's D call, TRBD1, is unchecked because there is no DNA. The length of the CDR3 is 14 residues. CDR3 sequence reads: CASSPGGSPYEQYF.

This clonotype is deemed medium-sized (0.01 to 0.1%) by its frequency. V gene TRBV5-8 combines with J gene TRBJ1-4; TCRdb gives TRBD1 as the D gene, but with no DNA this cannot be confirmed. Germline CDR1 reads SGHTS; CDR2 reads YDEGEE. There are 14 residues in the CDR3. This CDR3 is CASSPGRRNEKLFF.

This clonotype is medium-sized by frequency. V usage is TRBV11-2 and J usage is TRBJ1-1; the D gene TCRdb calls, TRBD1, cannot be checked with no DNA. This CDR3 comprises 16 residues. In germline, CDR1 is SGHAT, CDR2 FQNNGV. CDR3 amino acids: CASSLGGQIMNTEAFF.

This clonotype registers medium-sized by frequency. V gene TRBV27 combines with J gene TRBJ2-5; the TRBD2 assignment by TCRdb is unverifiable without DNA. This CDR3 has 14 amino acids. Germline assignment: CDR1 MNHEY and CDR2 SMNVEV (reference sequence). The CDR3: CASSFGGEQETQYF.

Its frequency marks this clonotype as medium-sized (0.01 to 0.1%). CDR3 sequence: CSVGQGAHEQYF. The chain combines TRBV29-1 with TRBJ2-7; TCRdb proposes TRBD1, but this gene call is untestable without DNA. The CDR3 has 12 amino acids. The germline V gene encodes CDR1 SQVTM and CDR2 ANQGSEA.

The chain employs TRBV7-2 and TRBJ2-6. This CDR3 region has 11 residues. The germline V gene encodes CDR1 SGHTA and CDR2 FQGNSA. The CDR3 here is CASSGANVLTF.

The chain employs TRBV3-1 and TRBJ2-7. This CDR3 comprises 12 residues. Germline lookup yields CDR1 LGHDT and CDR2 YNNKEL (reference sequence). This CDR3 reads CASSQGPNEQYF.

Considering frequency, this clonotype is large. V gene TRBV7-9 combines with J gene TRBJ2-5; as DNA is missing, the TRBD1 call by TCRdb cannot be tested. This CDR3 is built from 14 residues. Germline V CDR1 and CDR2: SEHNR, FQNEAQ (reference sequence). The CDR3 region is CASSPRTGLETQYF.

Frequency places this clonotype as medium-sized. V usage is TRBV6-5 and J usage is TRBJ1-6; TCRdb indicates TRBD1, and absent DNA this call remains unverified. There are 15 residues in the CDR3. Germline V gives CDR1 MNHEY, CDR2 SVGAGI. The CDR3 loop is CASSAHRGQVSPLHF.

By frequency, this clonotype is medium-sized (0.01 to 0.1%). The V and J genes are TRBV6-5 and TRBJ2-1; TCRdb returns TRBD1, unconfirmable since there is no DNA. The CDR3 loop spans 15 amino acids. Germline V gene sequence: CDR1 MNHEY, CDR2 SVGAGI. CDR3 region: CASSYARGLYNEQFF.

The chain is built from TRBV21-1 and TRBJ2-2; TCRdb proposes TRBD1, but this gene call is untestable without DNA. TRBV21-1 is termed a pseudogene. The CDR3 totals 18 residues. CDR3 sequence: CASSKGYKGGNYTGELFF.

Frequency places this clonotype as medium-sized. The genes are TRBV28 and TRBJ1-5; absent DNA, TCRdb's TRBD1 call cannot be checked. CDR1 and CDR2 from the germline V gene are MDHEN and SYDVKM. The CDR3 consists of 13 residues. CDR3 region: CASSLGTYQPQHF.

According to its frequency, this clonotype is large (0.1 to 1%). The V gene is TRBV20-1, the J gene TRBJ1-6; TCRdb calls TRBD1, which cannot be checked without DNA. In germline, CDR1 is DFQATT, CDR2 SNEGSKA (reference sequence). The CDR3 runs 13 residues. CDR3 protein: CSARPQANSPLHF.

The V gene is TRBV11-3, the J gene TRBJ2-3; TCRdb lists TRBD1, though no DNA is available to test this call. Germline V lookup: CDR1 SGHNT, CDR2 YENEEA. The CDR3 runs 13 residues. The CDR3 here is CASSPGYTDTQYF. Looking up the rest from reference TRBV11-3 and TRBJ2-3 gives the full variable domain: EAGVVQSPRYKIIEKKQPVAFWCNPISGHNTLYWYLQNLGQGPELLIRYENEEAVDDSQLPKDRFSAERLKGVDSTLKIQPAELGDSAVYLCASSPGYTDTQYFGPGTRLTVL.

The chain employs TRBV11-2 and TRBJ2-3; TCRdb calls TRBD1, which cannot be checked without DNA. This CDR3 has 14 amino acids. The germline V gene has CDR1 SGHAT and CDR2 FQNNGV. CDR3 protein: CASSSRGRTDTQYF.

By frequency, this clonotype registers medium-sized (0.01 to 0.1%). V is TRBV5-5 and J is TRBJ1-1. Germline CDR1 SGHKS, CDR2 YYEKEE (reference sequence). The length of the CDR3 is 13 residues. CDR3 loop: CASSLFRNTEAFF.

Measured by frequency, this clonotype is medium-sized. The chain recombines TRBV9 with TRBJ2-6. CDR3 length equals 14 residues. Germline-derived CDR1 and CDR2 are SGDLS and YYNGEE. The CDR3: CASSVVSGANVLTF. The whole variable domain, remainder taken from reference TRBV9 and TRBJ2-6, is DSGVTQTPKHLITATGQRVTLRCSPRSGDLSVYWYQQSLDQGLQFLIQYYNGEERAKGNILERFSAQQFPDLHSELNLSSLELGDSALYFCASSVVSGANVLTFGAGSRLTVL.

By frequency, this clonotype is large. The chain joins TRBV12-3 or TRBV12-4 to TRBJ1-3. The CDR3 is made up of 14 amino acids. CDR3 loop: CASSSTQPGNTIYF.

Measured by frequency, this clonotype is large. The chain links TRBV12-3 or TRBV12-4 to TRBJ2-4. CDR3 length: 16 amino acids. CDR3 in amino acids: CASSLDHRVAKNIQYF.

This clonotype is deemed medium-sized by its frequency. The gene calls are TRBV20-1 and TRBJ2-2; the TCRdb call, TRBD2, lacks DNA for checking. The CDR3 consists of 16 residues. Germline values: CDR1 DFQATT, CDR2 SNEGSKA (reference sequence). This CDR3 is CSAPTGTSGSTGELFF.

Frequency places this clonotype as medium-sized (0.01 to 0.1%). The V call is TRBV5-4, the J call TRBJ2-1; TCRdb selects TRBD2, and the lack of DNA leaves this call unchecked. This CDR3 region has 17 residues. CDR1 SGHNT and CDR2 YYREEE come from the germline V gene (reference sequence). This CDR3 is CASSPHPSGSSYNEQFF.